This T cell receptor (beta chain) was obtained from a study of post-analysis software for immune sequencing data. Overall study: Relapsing-remitting, secondary progressive and progressive-relapsing courses of multiple sclerosis were included.

Unique molecular identifiers were carried by the TCR beta cDNA libraries. Researchers reported approximately 480,000 cDNA molecules coming from approximately 0.95 to 9.8 million T cells. TCRdb called the PCR reads again in MiXCR, with one record for every CDR3 protein. Among 450,000 or so distinct CDR3 sequences listed, over 35% were seen once. This clonotype has a handful of counts. The antigen is unknown. Study-level results: Compared with controls, patients had more of about five TRBV segments, including TRBV5-6, TRBV5-1 and TRBV20-1. Versus controls, multiple sclerosis patients showed significantly lower diversity (normalized Chao1). Samples prepared in the same batch strongly co-clustered by F measure.

The CDR3 totals 13 residues. Germline V lookup: CDR1 SGHDT, CDR2 YYEEEE. The chain has TRBV5-6 and TRBJ2-4; no firm D call. The J call could be wrong; TRBJ2-5 is a better fit for the DNA end. Sequenced input: blood. The receptor was derived from a girl between 5 and 17 years old with multiple sclerosis. The CDR3 nucleotides are TGTGCCAGCAGTTTGCAGTTGCGTGAGACCCAGTACTTC. Its protein product is CASSLQLRETQYF.